This is a list of T cell receptor beta chains from one sample in a study of T cells after yellow fever vaccination. TCRdb reprocessed the 5' RACE reads via MiXCR and lists one record per CDR3 protein. The sample gives fewer than 350,000 distinct CDR3 sequences, approximately 4% of which show up once; 19% is in the top ten. Source: PBMCs, taken 15 days after the yellow fever booster vaccination. Receptors originate from a man aged 18-30 years who received the YFV17D yellow fever vaccine. The CDR3 runs from the conserved cysteine through the conserved F or W. The D gene is left open where the match is weak. Only some rows state a clone size, as once, few, many or a class for expanded clones.

TRBV24-1	.	TRBJ1-5	.	TGTGCCACCAGTGATTTAAAAGTAAGCAATCAGCCCCAGCATTTT	CATSDLKVSNQPQHF
TRBV28	TRBD2	TRBJ2-5	many	TGTGCCAGCAGTTTATTGACTAGCGGGGGAAGAGGGACCCAGTACTTC	CASSLLTSGGRGTQYF
TRBV11-2	TRBD2	TRBJ2-1	many	TGTGCCAGCAGCTCTAGACTAGCGGGGGGGCCTGAGCAGTTCTTC	CASSSRLAGGPEQFF
TRBV20-1	.	TRBJ1-5	.	TGCAGTGCTAGAGATCTGGGGCAGCCCCAGCATTTT	CSARDLGQPQHF
TRBV12-3/TRBV12-4	TRBD2	TRBJ2-2	many	TGTGCCAGCAGTTTCGGGGGGGCGGCCGGGGAGCTGTTTTTT	CASSFGGAAGELFF
TRBV7-2	.	TRBJ2-2	few	TGTGCCAGCCCTCGAGACCTCACCGGGGAGCTGTTTTTT	CASPRDLTGELFF
TRBV5-6	.	TRBJ2-3	few	TGTGCCAGCAGCTTCCGACAGGAGCACACAGATACGCAGTATTTT	CASSFRQEHTDTQYF
TRBV4-1	.	TRBJ2-1	.	TGCGCCAGCAGCCAACACTCCAGGGGAGGTGAGCAGTTCTTC	CASSQHSRGGEQFF
TRBV7-8	.	TRBJ2-1	many	TGTGCCAGCAGACGAGGGGGGAACTACAATGAGCAGTTCTTC	CASRRGGNYNEQFF
TRBV7-9	.	TRBJ2-3	many	TGTGCCAGCAGCCCGCGGGACCGCGAATACACAGATACGCAGTATTTT	CASSPRDREYTDTQYF